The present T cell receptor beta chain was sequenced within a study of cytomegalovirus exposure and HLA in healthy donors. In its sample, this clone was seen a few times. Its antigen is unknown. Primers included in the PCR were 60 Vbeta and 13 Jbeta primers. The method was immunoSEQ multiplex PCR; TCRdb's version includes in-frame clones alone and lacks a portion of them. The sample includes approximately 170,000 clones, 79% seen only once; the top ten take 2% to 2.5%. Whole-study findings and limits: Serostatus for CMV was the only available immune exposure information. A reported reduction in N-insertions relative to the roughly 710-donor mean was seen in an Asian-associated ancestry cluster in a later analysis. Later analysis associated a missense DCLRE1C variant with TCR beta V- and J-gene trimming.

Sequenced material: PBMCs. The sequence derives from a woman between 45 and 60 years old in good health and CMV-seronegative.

The CDR3: CASNDRAANTGELFF. The CDR3 DNA sequence: TGTGCCAGTAACGACAGAGCCGCGAACACCGGGGAGCTGTTTTTT. The rearrangement joins TRBV19 to TRBJ2-2; TRBD1 is a possible D gene (5 bases). Trimming cost V 7 bases and J 0 bases, with 12 bases left between them. CDR3 length: 15 residues. The germline CDR1 and CDR2 sequences are LNHDA and SQIVND (reference sequence).